The clone carrying this T cell receptor beta chain has a handful of counts. This entry is derived from a study of blood T cells in healthy people across ages. Alongside a J-beta primer mix, a sample-barcoded 5' primer served in a second PCR lasting roughly 7 to 12 cycles. TCRdb analysed the 5' RACE reads with MiXCR anew, one entry per CDR3 protein. The sample has about 1.6 million distinct CDR3 sequences; about 32% are singletons. Germline loops: CDR1 DFQATT, CDR2 SNEGSKA (reference sequence). This CDR3 has 12 residues. The ends were cut back, 4 bases at V and 6 bases at J, with 12 bases in the middle.

The source material was blood. The V call is TRBV20-1, the J call TRBJ1-2; D ambiguous. This receptor was obtained from a woman aged 25-40 years in good health. In DNA form, the CDR3 reads TGCAGTGCTAAAGGACTCTATGATGGCTACACCTTC. Amino acids: CSAKGLYDGYTF.